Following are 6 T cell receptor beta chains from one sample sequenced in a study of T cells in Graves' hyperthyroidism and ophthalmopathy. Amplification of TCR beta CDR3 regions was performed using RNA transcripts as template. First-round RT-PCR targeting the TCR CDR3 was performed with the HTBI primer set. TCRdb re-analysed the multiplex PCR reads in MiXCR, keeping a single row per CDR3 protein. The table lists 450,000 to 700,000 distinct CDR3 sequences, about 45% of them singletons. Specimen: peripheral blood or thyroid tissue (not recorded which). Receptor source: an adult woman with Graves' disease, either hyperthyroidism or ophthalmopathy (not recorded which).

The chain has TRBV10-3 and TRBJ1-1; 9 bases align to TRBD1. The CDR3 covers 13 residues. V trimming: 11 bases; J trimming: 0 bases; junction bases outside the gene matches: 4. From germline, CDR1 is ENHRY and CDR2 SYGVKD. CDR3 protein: CAVRDRVNTEAFF. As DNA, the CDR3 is TGTGCCGTCCGGGACAGGGTGAACACTGAAGCTTTCTTT.

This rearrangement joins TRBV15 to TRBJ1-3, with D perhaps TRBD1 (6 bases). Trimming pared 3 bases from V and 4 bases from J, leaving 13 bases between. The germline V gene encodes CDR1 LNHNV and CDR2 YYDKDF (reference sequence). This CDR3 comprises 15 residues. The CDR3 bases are TGTGCCACCAGCAGTGAACAGGGATCAGGAAACACCATATATTTT. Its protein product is CATSSEQGSGNTIYF.

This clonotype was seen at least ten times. The CDR3 loop is CASIPGRYQETQYF. In DNA form, the CDR3 reads TGTGCCAGCATCCCCGGCAGGTACCAAGAGACCCAGTACTTC. The V call is TRBV6-6, the J call TRBJ2-5; D is unclear. The germline V gene has CDR1 MNHNY and CDR2 SVGAGI (reference sequence). V dropped 7 bases and J dropped 0 bases, with 12 bases sitting between them. This CDR3 region has 14 residues.

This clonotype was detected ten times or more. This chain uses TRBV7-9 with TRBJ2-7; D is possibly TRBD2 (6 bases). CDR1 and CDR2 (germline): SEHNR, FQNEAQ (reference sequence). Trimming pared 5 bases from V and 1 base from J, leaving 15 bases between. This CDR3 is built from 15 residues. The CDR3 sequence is CASSGGTSRSYEQYF. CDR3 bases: TGTGCCAGCAGCGGAGGGACGTCGAGATCCTACGAGCAGTACTTC. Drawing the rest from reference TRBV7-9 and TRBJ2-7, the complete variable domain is DTGVSQNPRHKITKRGQNVTFRCDPISEHNRLYWYRQTLGQGPEFLTYFQNEAQLEKSRLLSDRFSAERPKGSFSTLEIQRTEQGDSAMYLCASSGGTSRSYEQYFGPGTRLTVT.

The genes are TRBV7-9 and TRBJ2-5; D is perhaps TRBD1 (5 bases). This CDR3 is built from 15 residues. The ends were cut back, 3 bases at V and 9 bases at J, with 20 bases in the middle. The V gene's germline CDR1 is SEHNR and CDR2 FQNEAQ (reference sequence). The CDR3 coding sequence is TGTGCCAGCAGCTTGGCAGGGAAAGACAATCAGCCCCAGTACTTC. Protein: CASSLAGKDNQPQYF.

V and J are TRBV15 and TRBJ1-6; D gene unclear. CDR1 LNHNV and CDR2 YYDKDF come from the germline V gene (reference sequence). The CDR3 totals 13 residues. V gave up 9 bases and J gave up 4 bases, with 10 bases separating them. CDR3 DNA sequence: TGTGCCACGGAAGGAGAGTATAATTCACCCCTCCACTTT. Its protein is CATEGEYNSPLHF.